This paragraph covers one T cell receptor beta chain sequence. Cohorts were assigned according to the clinical history that participants reported. Donors in Cohort 3 who had recovered were those with two negative PCRs, healthcare professional clearance, or resolution of their symptoms. This specimen belongs to a study of blood T cell repertoires in COVID-19. Study at large: Sites across the United States, Italy and Spain contributed samples from acute and convalescent COVID-19.

V lost 4 bases to trimming and J lost 6 bases; unmatched junction nucleotides: 10. Germline CDR1 reads SGHNT; CDR2 reads YENEEA. CDR3 size: 16 residues. Clones were sequenced by immunoSEQ multiplex PCR, and TCRdb holds only the in-frame ones, with some missing. The sample includes about 250,000 clones, about 80% of them seen just once. This TCR came from a man aged 50 to 60 who had recovered from COVID-19. The chain couples TRBV11-3 to TRBJ2-1; 9 bases are a match to TRBD2. The sequencing input was PBMCs or T cells enriched from blood (not recorded which). CDR3 loop: CASSSLLAGVGNEQFF. The CDR3 bases are TGTGCCAGCAGCTCCCTCTTAGCGGGAGTTGGCAATGAGCAGTTCTTC.